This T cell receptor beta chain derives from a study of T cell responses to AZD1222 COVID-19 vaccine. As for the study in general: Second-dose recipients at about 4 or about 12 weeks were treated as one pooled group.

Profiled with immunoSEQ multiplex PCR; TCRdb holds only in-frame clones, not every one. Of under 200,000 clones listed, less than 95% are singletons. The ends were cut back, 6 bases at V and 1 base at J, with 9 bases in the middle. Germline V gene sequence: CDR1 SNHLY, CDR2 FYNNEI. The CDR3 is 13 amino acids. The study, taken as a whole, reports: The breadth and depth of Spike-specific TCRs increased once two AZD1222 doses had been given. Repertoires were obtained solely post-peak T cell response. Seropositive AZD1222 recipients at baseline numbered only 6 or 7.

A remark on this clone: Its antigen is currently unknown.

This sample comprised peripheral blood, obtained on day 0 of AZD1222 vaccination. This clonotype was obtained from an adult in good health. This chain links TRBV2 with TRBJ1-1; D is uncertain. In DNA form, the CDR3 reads TGTGCCAGCAGGGACTCCGAGAACACTGAAGCTTTCTTT. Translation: CASRDSENTEAFF.